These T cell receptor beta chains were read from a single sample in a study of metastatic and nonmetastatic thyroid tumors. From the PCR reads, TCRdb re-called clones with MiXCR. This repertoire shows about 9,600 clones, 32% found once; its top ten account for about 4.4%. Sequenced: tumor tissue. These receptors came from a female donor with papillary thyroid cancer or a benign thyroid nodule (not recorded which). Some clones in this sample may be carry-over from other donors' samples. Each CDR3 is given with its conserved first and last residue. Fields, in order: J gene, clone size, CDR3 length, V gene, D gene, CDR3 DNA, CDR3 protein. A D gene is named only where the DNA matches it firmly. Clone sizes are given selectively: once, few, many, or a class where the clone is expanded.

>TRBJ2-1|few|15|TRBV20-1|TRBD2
TGCAGTGCTAGAGGGGGACTAGCGGGAGGAAATGAGCAGTTCTTC
CSARGGLAGGNEQFF
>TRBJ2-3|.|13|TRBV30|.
TGTGCCTGGAGTTTGGCCCGCACAGATACGCAGTATTTT
CAWSLARTDTQYF
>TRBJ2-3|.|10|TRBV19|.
TGTGCCAGTGGAACAGATACGCAGTATTTT
CASGTDTQYF
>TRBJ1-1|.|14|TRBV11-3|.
TGTGCCAGCAGCTTAAAGGGCGGGAACACTGAAGCTTTCTTT
CASSLKGGNTEAFF
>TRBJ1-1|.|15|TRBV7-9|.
TGTGCCAGCAGTTCCAGGGGTGGGGGACAAACTGAAGCTTTCTTT
CASSSRGGGQTEAFF
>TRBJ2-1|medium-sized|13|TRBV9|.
TGTGCCAGTTCCGGGACCACGGTAAATGAGCAGTTCTTC
CASSGTTVNEQFF
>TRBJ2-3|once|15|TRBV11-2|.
TGTGCCAGCAGCTTAGGGGGTTTTAACACAGATACGCAGTATTTT
CASSLGGFNTDTQYF
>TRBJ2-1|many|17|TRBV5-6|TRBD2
TGTGCCAGCAGCTTGGTTGGCGGGAGGCACTCCTACAATGAGCAGTTCTTC
CASSLVGGRHSYNEQFF
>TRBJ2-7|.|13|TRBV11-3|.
TGTGCCAGCAGCTTAGGCGGGTCGGTGGAGCAGTACTTC
CASSLGGSVEQYF
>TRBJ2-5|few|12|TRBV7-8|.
TGTGCCAGCAGCTCGGGGGAAGAGACCCAGTACTTC
CASSSGEETQYF
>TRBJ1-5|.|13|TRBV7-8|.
TGTGCCAGCAGCACCGCCAGGGCCCAGCCCCAGCATTTT
CASSTARAQPQHF
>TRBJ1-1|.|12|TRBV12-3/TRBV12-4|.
TGTGCCAGCAGACGGACGAGCACTGAAGCTTTCTTT
CASRRTSTEAFF
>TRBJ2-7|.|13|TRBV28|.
TGTGCCAGCAGACCAGGACGGGATTACGAGCAGTACTTC
CASRPGRDYEQYF
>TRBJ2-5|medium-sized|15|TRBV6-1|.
TGTGCCACCATAAATCACGGGAGCAGGGAAGAGACCCAGTACTTC
CATINHGSREETQYF
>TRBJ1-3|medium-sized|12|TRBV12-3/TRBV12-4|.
TGTGCCAGCAGCCGACAAGGAAACACCATATATTTT
CASSRQGNTIYF
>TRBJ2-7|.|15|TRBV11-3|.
TGTGCCAGCAGCTTAGATGTCGGGGTCCTGTACGAGCAGTACTTC
CASSLDVGVLYEQYF
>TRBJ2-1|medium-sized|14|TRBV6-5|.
TGTGCCAGCAGTTACTCGTTAGGGAAAGGGGAGCAGTTCTTC
CASSYSLGKGEQFF
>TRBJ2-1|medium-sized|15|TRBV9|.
TGTGCCAGCAGCGTAAATAGCGTCCCCTACAATGAGCAGTTCTTC
CASSVNSVPYNEQFF
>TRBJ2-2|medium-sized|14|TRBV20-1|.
TGCAGTGCCCCAGGGTCTTTGCTCACCGGGGAGCTGTTTTTT
CSAPGSLLTGELFF
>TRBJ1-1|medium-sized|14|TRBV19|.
TGTGCCAGTAGTATAGTAGACACGGGGACTGAAGCTTTCTTT
CASSIVDTGTEAFF
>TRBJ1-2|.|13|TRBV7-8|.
TGTGCCAGCAGCTTAGGTTGGAACTATGGCTACACCTTC
CASSLGWNYGYTF
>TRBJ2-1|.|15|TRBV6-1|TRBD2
TGTGCCAGCAGTGATGGAGCGGGAGGTGTCAATGAGCAGTTCTTC
CASSDGAGGVNEQFF
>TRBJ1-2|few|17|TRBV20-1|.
TGCAGTGCTAGAGATGAAGGGCGACAGGAGAGTAACTATGGCTACACCTTC
CSARDEGRQESNYGYTF
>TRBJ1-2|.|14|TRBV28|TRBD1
TGTGCCAGCAGTTTACGGGGGACAGGGGGAGGCTACACCTTC
CASSLRGTGGGYTF
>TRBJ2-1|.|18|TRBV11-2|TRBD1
TGTGCCAGCAGCTTTCAAAACGGACAGGGGGCATGGGGCAATGAGCAGTTCTTC
CASSFQNGQGAWGNEQFF
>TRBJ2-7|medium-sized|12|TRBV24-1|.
TGTGCCACCAGTGCCCAAGGGTACGAGCAGTACTTC
CATSAQGYEQYF
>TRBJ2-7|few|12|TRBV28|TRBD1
TGTGCCAGCAGTTTATACAGGGGCGAGCAGTACTTC
CASSLYRGEQYF